These 14 T cell receptor beta chains share one sample of origin, sequenced in a study of early T cells in non-severe SARS-CoV-2 infection. Via MiXCR, TCRdb re-called the 5' RACE reads, giving one row per CDR3 protein. The sample shows tens of thousands of distinct CDR3 sequences, 7% to 9.5% of them seen only once. Sequenced material: whole blood, taken at baseline. All receptors come from an adult who was a healthcare worker with PCR-confirmed SARS-CoV-2 infection or an uninfected control (not recorded which).

The gene calls are TRBV5-1 and TRBJ2-3, with a tentative D call TRBD2 (5 bases). The germline CDR1 and CDR2 sequences are SGHRS and YFSETQ. This CDR3 spans 18 amino acids. The V gene lost 0 bases and the J gene lost 6 bases, with 23 bases spanning the gap. Written as DNA, the CDR3 is TGCGCCAGCAGCTTGGCCGTCCTGGACTCTACAAGCGAGGATACGCAGTATTTT. Its protein is CASSLAVLDSTSEDTQYF.

This clonotype was observed a few times. The chain recombines TRBV5-5 with TRBJ2-5; D is uncertain. The CDR3 consists of 14 residues. The germline V gene encodes CDR1 SGHKS and CDR2 YYEKEE (reference sequence). V lost 6 bases, J lost 5 bases, and 17 bases lay in between. CDR3 sequence (DNA): TGTGCCAGCAACTCGGGCCAAATCCAGGAGACCCAGTACTTC. Translating it yields CASNSGQIQETQYF.

This clonotype appeared many times. The chain combines TRBV7-2 with TRBJ1-1; possible D gene TRBD1, 5 bases. V was pared by 5 bases and J by 4 bases, with 8 bases between. Germline CDR1 SGHTA, CDR2 FQGNSA. The CDR3 totals 12 residues. As DNA, the CDR3 is TGTGCCAGCAGCGCAGGGAGCACTGAAGCTTTCTTT. Translated: CASSAGSTEAFF.

This clonotype was detected only a few times. The chain combines TRBV11-1 with TRBJ2-1; no definite D call. V dropped 5 bases and J dropped 2 bases, with 4 bases sitting between them. This CDR3 spans 12 amino acids. Germline CDR1 and CDR2: SGHAT and FQDESV (reference sequence). The CDR3 sequence: CASSLPYNEQFF. The CDR3 DNA is TGTGCCAGCAGCCTACCCTACAATGAGCAGTTCTTC.

The sample holds many counts of this clonotype. The V and J genes are TRBV25-1 and TRBJ2-3; D is perhaps TRBD1 or TRBD2 (6 bases each). V was clipped by 2 bases and J by 0 bases, with 9 bases between them. The CDR3 loop spans 15 amino acids. Germline loops: CDR1 MGHDK, CDR2 SYGVNS. The CDR3 is CASSEGGRSTDTQYF. The CDR3 DNA reads TGTGCCAGCAGTGAAGGGGGGCGTAGCACAGATACGCAGTATTTT. The variable domain in full, with the rest retrieved from reference TRBV25-1 and TRBJ2-3, is EADIYQTPRYLVIGTGKKITLECSQTMGHDKMYWYQQDPGMELHLIHYSYGVNSTEKGDLSSESTVSRIRTEHFPLTLESARPSHTSQYLCASSEGGRSTDTQYFGPGTRLTVL.

This clonotype has at least ten counts. The J gene is TRBJ2-7, the V gene TRBV15, with D possibly TRBD2 on 6 matching bases. V was pared by 1 base and J by 3 bases, with 13 bases between. Germline values: CDR1 LNHNV, CDR2 YYDKDF (reference sequence). This CDR3 has 15 residues. CDR3 sequence reads: CATSRGGELNYEQYF. DNA of the CDR3: TGTGCCACCAGCAGAGGCGGGGAGCTTAACTACGAGCAGTACTTC.

With regard to this clonotype: The junction departs from the called germline gene at one end, perhaps through a read error. CDR3 amino acids: CVSSSRQETQYF. As DNA, the CDR3 is TGTGTCAGCAGCTCACGCCAAGAGACCCAGTACTTC. J is TRBJ2-5 and V is TRBV7-6; D gene ambiguous. Germline V gives CDR1 SGHVS, CDR2 FNYEAQ. CDR3 size: 12 residues.

The chain links TRBV6-5 to TRBJ2-5; 9 positions agree with TRBD2. CDR1 MNHEY and CDR2 SVGAGI come from the germline V gene. The CDR3 totals 17 residues. V lost 0 bases, J lost 4 bases, and 9 bases stayed unmatched. CDR3 protein: CASSYSREGLSAETQYF. For the CDR3, the DNA is TGTGCCAGCAGTTACTCGCGGGAGGGCCTTAGTGCAGAGACCCAGTACTTC.

The sample holds a few counts of this clonotype. The genes are TRBV5-4 and TRBJ1-1; D unclear. This CDR3 has 13 residues. V gave up 5 bases and J gave up 3 bases, with 11 bases separating them. Per germline, CDR1 SGHNT and CDR2 YYREEE (reference sequence). CDR3 nucleotides: TGTGCCAGCAGACCCGTTGGAGACACTGAAGCTTTCTTT. The encoded protein is CASRPVGDTEAFF.

J is TRBJ2-6 and V is TRBV7-8; TRBD1 is a possible D gene (5 bases). The CDR3 covers 14 residues. The germline gives CDR1 SGHVS, CDR2 FQNEAQ. V lost 3 bases and J 2 bases, leaving 5 bases between the germline ends. DNA of the CDR3: TGTGCCAGCAGCTTGGACACTGGGGCCAACGTCCTGACTTTC. It specifies CASSLDTGANVLTF.

In this sample, this clonotype turned up many times. The chain carries TRBV19 and TRBJ1-5, with D hard to call. V lost 5 bases to trimming and J lost 7 bases, with 27 bases between them. This CDR3 spans 18 amino acids. Germline V gene data show CDR1 as LNHDA and CDR2 as SQIVND (reference sequence). The CDR3 bases are TGTGCCAGTAGTTTCGGGAATCCCGACCATCCCGACCGACAGCCCCAGCATTTT. Protein product: CASSFGNPDHPDRQPQHF.

Only a few counts were recorded for this clonotype. The chain links TRBV5-4 to TRBJ2-3, with 9 bases identical to TRBD1. Germline V gene lookup returns CDR1 SGHNT and CDR2 YYREEE (reference sequence). The junction had 1 base not matched to a gene; V was cut back by 5 bases and J by 3 bases. This CDR3 has 13 residues. CDR3 amino acids: CASRGTGTDTQYF. CDR3 nucleotides: TGTGCCAGCAGGGGGACAGGGACAGATACGCAGTATTTT.

The chain joins TRBV20-1 to TRBJ2-3; 7 nucleotides agree with TRBD2. Germline-derived CDR1 and CDR2 are DFQATT and SNEGSKA (reference sequence). V lost 6 bases and J lost 0; bases outside the gene matches: 9. CDR3 length equals 15 residues. The CDR3 loop reads CSADTSVPSTDTQYF. CDR3 coding DNA: TGCAGTGCCGATACTAGCGTACCTAGCACAGATACGCAGTATTTT.

This clonotype came up a few times. The genes are TRBV6-2 or TRBV6-3 and TRBJ2-7; D is possibly TRBD2 (5 bases). Between the trimmed V and J ends, which lost 2 bases and 4 bases, there was a span of 15 bases. Germline V gene sequence: CDR1 MNHEY, CDR2 SVGEGT. The CDR3 contains 15 residues. The chain's CDR3 is CASSYLQRSEYEQYF. CDR3 bases: TGTGCCAGCAGTTACCTCCAGCGGAGCGAGTACGAGCAGTACTTC.